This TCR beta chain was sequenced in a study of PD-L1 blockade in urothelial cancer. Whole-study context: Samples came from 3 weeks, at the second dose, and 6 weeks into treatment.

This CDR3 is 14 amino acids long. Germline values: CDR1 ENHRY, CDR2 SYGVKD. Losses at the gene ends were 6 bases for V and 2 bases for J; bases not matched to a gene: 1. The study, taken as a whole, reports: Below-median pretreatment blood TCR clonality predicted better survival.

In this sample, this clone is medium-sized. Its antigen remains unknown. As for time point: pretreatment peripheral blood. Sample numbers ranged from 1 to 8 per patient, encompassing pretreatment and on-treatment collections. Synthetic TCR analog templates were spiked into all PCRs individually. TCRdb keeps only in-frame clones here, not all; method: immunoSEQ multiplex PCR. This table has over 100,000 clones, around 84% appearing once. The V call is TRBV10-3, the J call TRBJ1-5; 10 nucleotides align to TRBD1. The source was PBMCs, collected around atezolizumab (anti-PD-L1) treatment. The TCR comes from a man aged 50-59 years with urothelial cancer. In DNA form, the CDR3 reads TGTGCCATCAGCGGGACAGGGGGCAATCAGCCCCAGCATTTT. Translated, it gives CAISGTGGNQPQHF.